This paragraph reports one T cell receptor beta chain. Its antigen is undetermined. The sample comes from a study of cytomegalovirus exposure and HLA in healthy donors. Deletions cut 3 bases from V and 1 base from J, with 12 bases between. Germline V gene data show CDR1 as SGHTA and CDR2 as FQGNSA. This CDR3 has 16 residues. Researchers ran the PCR with 60 Vbeta and 13 Jbeta primers. Here immunoSEQ multiplex PCR was the method, and the copy in TCRdb shows in-frame clones only, minus some. The sample yields fewer than 250,000 clones, less than 85% seen once. Broader study findings: Testing in vitro showed a few CMV-associated chains specific for CMV antigens.

This receptor was taken from a man under 40 in good health and CMV-seropositive. Source material: PBMCs. This sequence joins TRBV7-2 and TRBJ2-2, with D perhaps TRBD1 (6 bases). CDR3 coding DNA: TGTGCCAGCAGCTTGGTAGGGGGATTGAACACCGGGGAGCTGTTTTTT. Amino acids: CASSLVGGLNTGELFF.